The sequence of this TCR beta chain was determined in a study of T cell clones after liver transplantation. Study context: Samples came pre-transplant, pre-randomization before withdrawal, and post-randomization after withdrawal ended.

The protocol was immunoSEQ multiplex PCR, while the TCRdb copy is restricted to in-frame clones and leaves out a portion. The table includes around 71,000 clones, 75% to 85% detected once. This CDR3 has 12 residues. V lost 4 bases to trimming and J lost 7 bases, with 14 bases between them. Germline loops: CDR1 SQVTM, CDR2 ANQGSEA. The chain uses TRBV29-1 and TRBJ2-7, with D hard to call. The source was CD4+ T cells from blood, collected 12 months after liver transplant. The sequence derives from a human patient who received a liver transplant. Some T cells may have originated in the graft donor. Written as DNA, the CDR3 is TGCAGCGTTGCGGCGCTGATGGGGGAGCAGTACTTC. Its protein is CSVAALMGEQYF.